The 15 T cell receptor beta chains below all came from one sample that was sequenced in a study of Tregs in tolerant kidney transplant recipients (dated by TCRdb to the late 2010s). The library relied on the immunoSEQ multiplex PCR assay. TCRdb took over this immuneACCESS table, retaining in-frame rearrangements with V and J assigned. Such tables are incomplete; in checked studies, under half of the missing clones stem from an unresolved V gene, and the remainder is unexplained. The table for this sample lists 90,000 or so clones; approximately 92% of them were counted only once. The ten top clones hold over 3.5% of the sample. Sample: CD8+ T cells from blood. These receptors all stem from a human donor in good health.

The chain recombines TRBV30 with TRBJ1-2; a possible D gene is TRBD1 (6 bases). Germline-derived CDR1 and CDR2 are GTSNPN and SVGIG (reference sequence). CDR3 length: 15 residues. V was pared by 1 base and J by 6 bases, with 18 bases between. CDR3 residues: CAWSGTQGNSDGYTF. CDR3 in DNA: TGTGCCTGGAGTGGCACGCAGGGGAATTCGGATGGCTACACCTTC.

The rearrangement links TRBV5-5 to TRBJ1-1; no firm D call. The CDR3 totals 13 residues. Germline values: CDR1 SGHKS, CDR2 YYEKEE (reference sequence). Trimming removed 1 base at V and 1 base at J, with 5 bases between. CDR3 residues: CASSLWTNTEAFF. CDR3 in DNA: TGTGCCAGCAGCTTGTGGACGAACACTGAAGCTTTCTTT.

Only one count was recorded for this clone. The V call is TRBV6-4, the J call TRBJ2-1; the D gene could be TRBD1 or TRBD2 (6 bases each). Trimming stripped 8 bases from V and 8 bases from J, with 19 bases between. From germline, CDR1 is MRHNA and CDR2 SNTAGT. The CDR3 covers 14 residues. The CDR3 coding sequence is TGTGCCAGCCAGGGGCCTGGCGGGGCCCATGAGCAGTTCTTC. Protein: CASQGPGGAHEQFF.

This rearrangement joins TRBV12-5 to TRBJ1-5; 9 nucleotides line up with TRBD1. This CDR3 region has 20 residues. Germline V gene lookup returns CDR1 LGHNT and CDR2 FRNRAP. V was pared by 0 bases and J by 0 bases, with 12 bases of the junction left unmatched. The chain's CDR3 is CASGLVAGTGRSFSNQPQHF. CDR3 DNA: TGTGCTAGTGGTTTGGTTGCCGGGACAGGGAGGTCCTTTAGCAATCAGCCCCAGCATTTT.

CDR3 sequence: CASSEQNNYGYTF. CDR3 DNA: TGTGCCAGCAGCGAACAGAACAACTATGGCTACACCTTC. This chain joins TRBV5-4 and TRBJ1-2; no clear D gene. The CDR3 covers 13 residues. CDR1 is SGHNT, CDR2 YYREEE, per germline (reference sequence). Trimming took 4 bases from V and 2 from J, leaving 9 bases between them.

The chain recombines TRBV9 with TRBJ2-5; possible D gene TRBD1, 5 bases. CDR1 and CDR2 (germline): SGDLS, YYNGEE. This CDR3 spans 12 amino acids. Trimming removed 3 bases at V and 3 bases at J, with 6 bases between. CDR3 region: CASSGQKETQYF. Written as DNA, the CDR3 is TGTGCCAGCAGCGGACAGAAAGAGACCCAGTACTTC.

The chain is built from TRBV13 and TRBJ2-5; D remains ambiguous. The assigned J gene may be wrong: the sequence end matches TRBJ2-7 better. Per germline, CDR1 PRHDT and CDR2 FYEKMQ (reference sequence). This CDR3 contains 13 residues. The CDR3 sequence: CASSEWRTGEQYF. Written as DNA, the CDR3 is TGTGCCAGCAGCGAATGGCGTACGGGCGAGCAGTACTTC.

The V gene is TRBV27, the J gene TRBJ2-7; 8 nucleotides agree with TRBD2. This CDR3 is 13 amino acids long. Unmatched junction bases numbered 6, after V lost 7 bases and J lost 4 bases. From germline, CDR1 is MNHEY and CDR2 SMNVEV (reference sequence). Written as DNA, the CDR3 is TGTGCCAGCACCGGGGGGGGCGCATACGAGCAGTACTTC. It translates to CASTGGGAYEQYF.

The chain couples TRBV19 to TRBJ1-5; 7 nucleotides agree with TRBD1. The V gene's germline CDR1 is LNHDA and CDR2 SQIVND (reference sequence). CDR3 length: 17 residues. J lost 4 bases, V lost 0 bases, and 9 bases had no gene match. The CDR3 nucleotides are TGTGCCAGTAGTATAGATCTTGAGACAGGGATAAATCAGCCCCAGCATTTT. This codes for CASSIDLETGINQPQHF. Full variable domain (missing parts from reference TRBV19 and TRBJ1-5): DGGITQSPKYLFRKEGQNVTLSCEQNLNHDAMYWYRQDPGQGLRLIYYSQIVNDFQKGDIAEGYSVSREKKESFPLTVTSAQKNPTAFYLCASSIDLETGINQPQHFGDGTRLSIL.

The chain is built from TRBV6-6 and TRBJ1-2; a possible D gene is TRBD1 (5 bases). The V gene's germline CDR1 is MNHNY and CDR2 SVGAGI (reference sequence). This CDR3 is 15 amino acids long. The V end lost 7 bases, the J end lost 0 bases, and 15 bases lay between the germline ends. The CDR3, as DNA: TGTGCCAGCATCCCCCGAGGCAGGGCTAACTATGGCTACACCTTC. Translation gives CASIPRGRANYGYTF.

The genes are TRBV6-6 and TRBJ1-5; D may be TRBD1 (5 bases). The germline V and J ends were trimmed by 0 bases and 0 bases, with 6 bases remaining between them. Looked up from germline, CDR1 is MNHNY and CDR2 is SVGAGI (reference sequence). The CDR3 is 15 amino acids. In DNA form, the CDR3 reads TGTGCCAGCAGTTACTCTGACAGTAGCAATCAGCCCCAGCATTTT. Translating it yields CASSYSDSSNQPQHF.

This clone was observed a few times. CDR3: CASRGQGNQPQHF. CDR3 in DNA: TGCGCCAGCAGGGGACAGGGGAATCAGCCCCAGCATTTT. The chain carries TRBV10-2 and TRBJ1-5; 10 bases fit TRBD1. V lost 6 bases and J lost 4; bases outside the gene matches: 0. This CDR3 has 13 residues. Germline values: CDR1 WSHSY, CDR2 SAAADI.

V gene TRBV9 combines with J gene TRBJ2-4; 10 positions agree with TRBD1. The germline V gene has CDR1 SGDLS and CDR2 YYNGEE. The CDR3 extends over 15 amino acids. V was pared by 4 bases and J by 2 bases, with 3 bases of the junction left unmatched. This chain's CDR3 is CASSSTGGTKNIQYF. CDR3 bases: TGTGCCAGCAGCTCGACAGGGGGCACCAAAAACATTCAGTACTTC.

The chain joins TRBV25-1 to TRBJ2-7, with a tentative D call TRBD1 (5 bases). Trimming cost V 1 base and J 2 bases, with 12 bases left between them. Germline assignment: CDR1 MGHDK and CDR2 SYGVNS. There are 15 residues in the CDR3. The DNA for the CDR3 is TGTGCCAGCAGTGAATTGGGGCAGGGCGCCTACGAGCAGTACTTC. Protein sequence: CASSELGQGAYEQYF.

The gene calls are TRBV6-6 and TRBJ1-2, with 8 nucleotides matching TRBD1. The CDR3 has 16 amino acids. Per germline, CDR1 MNHNY and CDR2 SVGAGI (reference sequence). The V segment lost 7 bases and the J segment 2 bases; nucleotides outside the gene matches: 12. The CDR3 region is CASTPYLDRVNYGYTF. CDR3 coding DNA: TGTGCCAGCACCCCTTACCTGGACAGGGTAAACTATGGCTACACCTTC.